This TCR beta chain emerged from a study of T cell changes during pregnancy in multiple sclerosis. The V segment lost 4 bases and the J segment 3 bases; nucleotides outside the gene matches: 8. The V gene's germline CDR1 is MGHRA and CDR2 YSYEKL. This CDR3 contains 15 residues. TCRdb's copy holds only in-frame clones and misses some; the assay was immunoSEQ multiplex PCR. This sample yields around 56,000 clones, of which roughly 94% are seen a single time; about 2.6% belongs to the top ten. The TCR was taken from a female donor with multiple sclerosis, enrolled in a pregnancy study. The V gene is TRBV4-1, the J gene TRBJ2-7, with 8 bases identical to TRBD1. This specimen consisted of CD8+ T cells from peripheral blood mononuclear cells, obtained after pregnancy. CDR3 nucleotides: TGCGCCAGCAGCCCTTCGACAGGGGCGGGCTACGAGCAGTACTTC. Translating gives CASSPSTGAGYEQYF.